This T cell receptor (beta chain) was observed in a study of tumor-infiltrating lymphocytes in primary liver carcinoma. Study as a whole: Tumors measured roughly 4 to 11 cm and were stage T1-T3 N0M0. Roughly 3.5 to 8 million productive TCRbeta reads came from each sample, comparable across tissue types.

Total RNA amounting to 500 ng was the source from which TCR beta cDNA was made with a constant-region primer. Researchers made the TCR beta libraries by running three nested multiplex PCR rounds with slightly modified ARM-PCR. Primers for the first two PCR rounds were TRBV1-TRBV30 forward primers and a C-beta reverse primer (about 11 cycles per round). One entry per CDR3 protein results from TCRdb running MiXCR on the multiplex PCR reads. Of 190,000 or so distinct CDR3 sequences listed, 65% are singletons. Extraction also yielded germline DNA, while blood RNA was obtained from unsorted whole blood. Chronic HBV infection affected patients, none of whom had received treatment. Worth noting for this clonotype: One junction end does not reproduce the germline sequence, and a read error may be involved.

The germline gives CDR1 SGHNT, CDR2 YENEEA. This CDR3 is 17 amino acids long. The chain joins TRBV11-3 to TRBJ2-2; 11 positions agree with TRBD2. What was sequenced was peripheral blood. The origin of this receptor is a woman between 55 and 75 years old with primary liver carcinoma and hepatitis B virus infection. CDR3 nucleotide sequence: TGTGCCAGCAGCCGCATTCCACTAGCGGGAGTTCCCGGGGAGCTATTTTTT. This translates into CASSRIPLAGVPGELFF.